A single sample gave rise to the 28 T cell receptor beta chains below, sequenced in a study of CD8 T cells in ankylosing spondylitis. Notes on the study in general: Among TCR beta sequences, a motif of roughly 8 highly homologous variants appeared characteristic of ankylosing spondylitis blood.

TCRdb processed the 5' RACE reads anew with MiXCR; each CDR3 protein has one entry. The sample holds roughly 700,000 distinct CDR3 sequences, around 19% seen once. No antigen has been identified for these receptors. The sequencing sample was made of blood, either unsorted or a sorted T cell fraction (not recorded which). Receptor source: a male donor with ankylosing spondylitis.

This clonotype showed up just a few times. The gene calls are TRBV11-2 and TRBJ2-2; a possible D gene is TRBD1 (6 bases). From germline, CDR1 is SGHAT and CDR2 FQNNGV. V was shortened by 4 bases and J by 1 base, with 10 bases between the two germline ends. The length of the CDR3 is 15 residues. DNA for the CDR3: TGTGCCAGCAGCTCATGGACAGTGAACACCGGGGAGCTGTTTTTT. This sequence encodes CASSSWTVNTGELFF.

V gene TRBV5-6 combines with J gene TRBJ2-5; D could derive from TRBD1 or TRBD2 (5 bases each). This CDR3 spans 14 amino acids. Germline V gives CDR1 SGHDT, CDR2 YYEEEE. Trimming removed 4 bases from V and 5 bases from J, with 15 bases in between. CDR3 nucleotides: TGTGCCAGCAGCGTAACCGGGACGTTGGAGACCCAGTACTTC. The encoded protein is CASSVTGTLETQYF.

The chain has TRBV4-2 and TRBJ2-5, with D tentatively TRBD1 (5 bases). CDR1 and CDR2 (germline): LGHNA, YNFKEQ. Trimming left V 4 bases short and J 4 bases short, with 19 bases between. CDR3 length equals 16 residues. CDR3 sequence reads: CASSPAPQRQGETQYF. CDR3 nucleotides: TGTGCCAGCAGCCCCGCTCCCCAGAGGCAGGGAGAGACCCAGTACTTC.

The V gene is TRBV6-1, the J gene TRBJ1-2; 8 positions match TRBD1. The CDR3 is 13 amino acids. With V trimmed by 5 bases and J by 4 bases, 3 bases remained unmatched. In germline, CDR1 is MNHNS, CDR2 SASEGT. The CDR3 DNA reads TGTGCCAGCAGTCGGGACAGGCCCTATGGCTACACCTTC. It translates to CASSRDRPYGYTF.

This clonotype was picked up a small number of times. The gene calls are TRBV2 and TRBJ2-7; TRBD2 matches 8 bases. This CDR3 region has 14 residues. The V and J ends lost 4 bases and 4 bases, in that order; junction bases with no gene match: 6. Germline CDR1 is SNHLY and CDR2 is FYNNEI. The CDR3 DNA follows: TGTGCCAGCAGTGCGGGACTAGAGGTATACGAGCAGTACTTC. It codes for CASSAGLEVYEQYF. The entire variable domain, with the rest obtained from reference TRBV2 and TRBJ2-7, is as follows: EPEVTQTPSHQVTQMGQEVILRCVPISNHLYFYWYRQILGQKVEFLVSFYNNEISEKSEIFDDQFSVERPDGSNFTLKIRSTKLEDSAMYFCASSAGLEVYEQYFGPGTRLTVT.

The DNA for the CDR3 is TGTGCCAGCAGTTCTCCAGCGGAATCCTACAATGAGCAGTTCTTC. Protein sequence: CASSSPAESYNEQFF. The chain has TRBV12-3 or TRBV12-4 and TRBJ2-1, with TRBD2 as a possible D gene (5 bases). The ends were cut back, 4 bases at V and 1 base at J, with 11 bases in the middle. The CDR3 is made up of 15 amino acids.

This clonotype was detected many times. The chain joins TRBV18 to TRBJ2-1; 8 bases align to TRBD2. Germline CDR1 reads KGHSH; CDR2 reads LQKENI. CDR3 length: 17 amino acids. J was trimmed by 2 bases and V by 3 bases; bases with no gene match: 9. The CDR3: CASSPTSGSRAYNEQFF. The CDR3 bases are TGTGCCAGCTCACCGACAAGCGGGAGCCGAGCCTACAATGAGCAGTTCTTC.

V usage is TRBV4-1 and J usage is TRBJ2-7; 14 bases line up with TRBD2. This CDR3 is 15 amino acids long. In germline, CDR1 is MGHRA, CDR2 YSYEKL. J gave up 7 bases and V 2 bases, and 4 bases lay outside the gene matches. CDR3: CASSQRLAGGQEQYF. CDR3 nucleotide sequence: TGCGCCAGCAGCCAAAGACTAGCGGGAGGGCAAGAGCAGTACTTC.

This clonotype occurred a few times. The chain recombines TRBV5-5 with TRBJ2-7, with D possibly matching TRBD1 (5 bases). The CDR3 is 14 amino acids. Germline V gene lookup returns CDR1 SGHKS and CDR2 YYEKEE (reference sequence). The ends were cut back, 2 bases at V and 0 bases at J, with 9 bases in the middle. The CDR3 reads CASSLTTASYEQYF. The CDR3 region has the DNA TGTGCCAGCAGCTTAACGACAGCCTCCTACGAGCAGTACTTC.

The sample holds a few counts of this clonotype. The genes are TRBV24-1 and TRBJ2-2; tentative D call: TRBD1 (5 bases). The CDR3 consists of 18 residues. Germline V gene sequence: CDR1 KGHDR, CDR2 SFDVKD. V was cut by 1 base and J by 0 bases, with 14 bases left in between. CDR3 bases: TGTGCCACCAGTGATTTCGGTCAGGGATTCGCGAACACCGGGGAGCTGTTTTTT. As protein: CATSDFGQGFANTGELFF.

This clonotype came up a few times. This sequence joins TRBV3-1 and TRBJ2-3, with TRBD2 matching over 7 bases. V gave up 8 bases and J gave up 7 bases; unmatched junction bases: 3. CDR3 length: 11 amino acids. Germline-derived CDR1 and CDR2 are LGHDT and YNNKEL (reference sequence). The DNA of the CDR3 is TGTGCCAGCCGGAGCGGGAATACGCAGTATTTT. It codes for CASRSGNTQYF.

This CDR3 is CASSVDGGGLYEQYF. CDR3 nucleotides: TGTGCCAGCAGCGTAGACGGCGGGGGGCTTTACGAGCAGTACTTC. This chain joins TRBV9 and TRBJ2-7; 8 nucleotides agree with TRBD2. The V segment lost 0 bases and the J segment 4 bases; nucleotides outside the gene matches: 6. Germline CDR1 reads SGDLS; CDR2 reads YYNGEE. The CDR3 covers 15 residues. Full variable domain (missing parts from reference TRBV9 and TRBJ2-7): DSGVTQTPKHLITATGQRVTLRCSPRSGDLSVYWYQQSLDQGLQFLIQYYNGEERAKGNILERFSAQQFPDLHSELNLSSLELGDSALYFCASSVDGGGLYEQYFGPGTRLTVT.

The table lists this clonotype with a few counts. V is TRBV20-1 and J is TRBJ1-6; D is perhaps TRBD1 (6 bases). The CDR3 runs 18 residues. Per the germline V gene, CDR1 is DFQATT and CDR2 is SNEGSKA (reference sequence). Trimming took off 3 bases at V and 0 bases at J, with 18 bases between the two ends. The CDR3 DNA reads TGCAGTGCTAGGGCTCTCTGGGACACGAGCTCCTATAATTCACCCCTCCACTTT. It codes for CSARALWDTSSYNSPLHF.

This clonotype was picked up many times. The chain recombines TRBV12-3 or TRBV12-4 with TRBJ2-7; tentative D call: TRBD1 (5 bases). The CDR3 loop spans 16 amino acids. Trimming took off 3 bases at V and 6 bases at J, with 21 bases between the two ends. CDR3 sequence: CASSLSPSIQDTEQYF. Written as DNA, the CDR3 is TGTGCCAGCAGTTTGAGTCCCTCGATTCAGGACACCGAGCAGTACTTC.

The chain recombines TRBV20-1 with TRBJ2-3; D is unclear. Per germline, CDR1 DFQATT and CDR2 SNEGSKA (reference sequence). This CDR3 is 14 amino acids long. The germline V and J ends were trimmed by 0 bases and 1 base, with 8 bases remaining between them. The CDR3 DNA follows: TGCAGTGCTAGAGAGTGGGGTGGCACAGATACGCAGTATTTT. This codes for CSAREWGGTDTQYF.

This clonotype has just a few counts. This rearrangement joins TRBV28 to TRBJ2-2; TRBD2 agrees at 7 bases. With 5 bases clipped from V and 4 bases from J, the junction kept 7 bases outside the gene matches. Germline V lookup: CDR1 MDHEN, CDR2 SYDVKM. CDR3 length: 15 residues. CDR3 in amino acids: CASSTSTSSTGELFF. For the CDR3, the DNA is TGTGCCAGCAGTACCTCGACTAGCAGCACCGGGGAGCTGTTTTTT.

CDR3 nucleotides: TGTGCCAGCAGCCACCGGGAACTAAGGGGCAATGAGCAGTTCTTC. Amino acids: CASSHRELRGNEQFF. This chain links TRBV3-1 with TRBJ2-1; D may match TRBD1 or TRBD2 (5 bases each). Trimming took off 3 bases at V and 6 bases at J, with 15 bases between the two ends. The CDR3 loop spans 15 amino acids. CDR1 LGHDT and CDR2 YNNKEL come from the germline V gene (reference sequence).

This sequence joins TRBV20-1 and TRBJ2-5; no definite D call. V was shortened by 0 bases and J by 4 bases, with 9 bases between the two germline ends. From germline, CDR1 is DFQATT and CDR2 SNEGSKA (reference sequence). The CDR3 spans 13 residues. This CDR3 is CSARDPARETQYF. DNA of the CDR3: TGCAGTGCTAGAGATCCCGCCCGAGAGACCCAGTACTTC.

This clonotype was observed a handful of times. The chain uses TRBV10-3 and TRBJ2-5; TRBD2 matches at 8 bases. Trimming at V came to 1 base and at J to 0 bases, leaving 7 bases not matched to a gene. The germline CDR1 and CDR2 sequences are ENHRY and SYGVKD. The CDR3 length is 17 residues. In DNA form, the CDR3 reads TGTGCCATCAGTGAGTTGGGATCTAGCGGGTACCAAGAGACCCAGTACTTC. This codes for CAISELGSSGYQETQYF.

The rearrangement joins TRBV4-1 to TRBJ1-2; weak D call: TRBD1 (5 bases). The ends were cut back, 0 bases at V and 2 bases at J, with 19 bases in the middle. The CDR3 runs 18 residues. Germline values: CDR1 MGHRA, CDR2 YSYEKL. The CDR3 nucleotides read TGCGCCAGCAGCCAAGATCCGGACTCGGGGCTCCGGAACTATGGCTACACCTTC. It encodes CASSQDPDSGLRNYGYTF.

This rearrangement joins TRBV29-1 to TRBJ1-1; D possibly corresponds to TRBD1 (5 bases). This CDR3 is built from 16 residues. Trimming took off 0 bases at V and 4 bases at J, with 18 bases between the two ends. Germline V gene lookup returns CDR1 SQVTM and CDR2 ANQGSEA. The CDR3 loop is CSVEDLTAQGGTEAFF. The CDR3 DNA follows: TGCAGCGTTGAAGATCTAACCGCGCAGGGTGGCACTGAAGCTTTCTTT.

The chain joins TRBV12-3 or TRBV12-4 to TRBJ1-5, with TRBD1 as a possible D gene (6 bases). The CDR3 loop spans 17 amino acids. V lost 5 bases and J 2 bases, leaving 19 bases between the germline ends. In DNA, the CDR3 is TGTGCCAGCAGTCCAACGGGGGGGCCTAGGCGCAATCAGCCCCAGCATTTT. It yields the protein CASSPTGGPRRNQPQHF.

J is TRBJ2-1 and V is TRBV7-3; D might be TRBD1 or TRBD2, each matching 6 bases. CDR1 and CDR2 (germline): SGHTA, FQGTGA. The CDR3 consists of 16 residues. V lost 1 base and J lost 9, with 19 bases in between. The CDR3 nucleotides are TGTGCCAGCAGCTTAAAGGGCGGGGACAAAGGGGGTGAGCAGTTCTTC. It codes for CASSLKGGDKGGEQFF.

This chain joins TRBV28 and TRBJ2-7; no clear D gene. Germline V lookup: CDR1 MDHEN, CDR2 SYDVKM. The CDR3 is 16 amino acids. The ends were cut back, 8 bases at V and 0 bases at J, with 20 bases in the middle. CDR3 residues: CASYTSGVTSSYEQYF. CDR3 nucleotides: TGTGCCAGCTATACATCTGGGGTAACGAGCTCCTACGAGCAGTACTTC.

The V and J genes are TRBV12-3 or TRBV12-4 and TRBJ2-7, with 7 nucleotides matching TRBD1. This CDR3 comprises 16 residues. The junction had 13 bases not matched to a gene; V was cut back by 6 bases and J by 2 bases. The CDR3 spells CASSRGTDLKPYEQYF. CDR3 bases: TGTGCCAGCAGCCGAGGGACAGATCTCAAACCCTACGAGCAGTACTTC.

The genes are TRBV9 and TRBJ2-7, with 11 bases lining up with TRBD2. The ends lost 2 bases at V and 2 bases at J; junction bases unmatched: 3. Germline V gene data show CDR1 as SGDLS and CDR2 as YYNGEE. The CDR3 loop spans 15 amino acids. The CDR3 DNA reads TGTGCCAGCAGCGTCGGGACTAGCGGAACCTACGAGCAGTACTTC. It encodes CASSVGTSGTYEQYF.

This clonotype was picked up a small number of times. The chain links TRBV15 to TRBJ2-1; D ambiguous. Trimming shortened V by 0 bases and J by 1 base, and 10 bases separated the two germline ends. The V gene's germline CDR1 is LNHNV and CDR2 YYDKDF (reference sequence). The length of the CDR3 is 16 residues. In DNA form, the CDR3 reads TGTGCCACCAGCAGAGAAATCGGAGTATCCTACAATGAGCAGTTCTTC. As protein: CATSREIGVSYNEQFF.

The chain is built from TRBV9 and TRBJ2-6, with 7 bases lining up with TRBD1. The CDR3 is made up of 17 amino acids. Per the germline V gene, CDR1 is SGDLS and CDR2 is YYNGEE. V lost 4 bases, J lost 0 bases, and 7 bases stayed unmatched. Here the CDR3 DNA reads TGTGCCAGCAGCCCCTGGGGACAGCCCTCTGGGGCCAACGTCCTGACTTTC. This translates into CASSPWGQPSGANVLTF. Together with reference TRBV9 and TRBJ2-6, the CDR3 gives the full variable domain: DSGVTQTPKHLITATGQRVTLRCSPRSGDLSVYWYQQSLDQGLQFLIQYYNGEERAKGNILERFSAQQFPDLHSELNLSSLELGDSALYFCASSPWGQPSGANVLTFGAGSRLTVL.